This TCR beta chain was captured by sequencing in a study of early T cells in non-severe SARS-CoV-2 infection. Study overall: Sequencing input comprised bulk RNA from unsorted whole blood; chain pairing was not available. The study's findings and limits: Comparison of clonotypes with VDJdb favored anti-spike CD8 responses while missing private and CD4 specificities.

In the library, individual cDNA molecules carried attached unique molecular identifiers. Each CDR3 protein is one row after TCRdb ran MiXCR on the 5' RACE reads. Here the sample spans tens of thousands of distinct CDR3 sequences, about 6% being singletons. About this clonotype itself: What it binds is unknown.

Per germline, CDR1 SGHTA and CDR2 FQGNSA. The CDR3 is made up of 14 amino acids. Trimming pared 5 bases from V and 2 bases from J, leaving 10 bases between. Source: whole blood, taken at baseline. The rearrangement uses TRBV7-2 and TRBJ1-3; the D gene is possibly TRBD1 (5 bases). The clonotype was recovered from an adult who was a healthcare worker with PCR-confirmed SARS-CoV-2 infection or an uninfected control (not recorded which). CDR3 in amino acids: CASSVEGAGNTIYF. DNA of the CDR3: TGTGCCAGCAGCGTAGAAGGGGCTGGAAACACCATATATTTT.